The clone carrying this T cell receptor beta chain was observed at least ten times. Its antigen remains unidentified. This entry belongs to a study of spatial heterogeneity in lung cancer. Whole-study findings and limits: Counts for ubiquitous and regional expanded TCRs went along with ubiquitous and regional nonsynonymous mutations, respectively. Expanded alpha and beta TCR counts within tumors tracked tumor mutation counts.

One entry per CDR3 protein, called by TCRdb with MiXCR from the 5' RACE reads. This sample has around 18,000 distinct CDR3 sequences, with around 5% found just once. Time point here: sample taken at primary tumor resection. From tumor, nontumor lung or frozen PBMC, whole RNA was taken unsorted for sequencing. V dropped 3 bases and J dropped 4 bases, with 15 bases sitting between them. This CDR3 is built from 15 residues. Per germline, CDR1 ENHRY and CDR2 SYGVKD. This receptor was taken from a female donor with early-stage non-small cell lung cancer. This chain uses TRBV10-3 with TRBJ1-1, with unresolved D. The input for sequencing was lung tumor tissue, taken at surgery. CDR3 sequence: CAISDVAGTGTEAFF. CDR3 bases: TGTGCCATCAGTGATGTAGCGGGCACCGGCACTGAAGCTTTCTTT.